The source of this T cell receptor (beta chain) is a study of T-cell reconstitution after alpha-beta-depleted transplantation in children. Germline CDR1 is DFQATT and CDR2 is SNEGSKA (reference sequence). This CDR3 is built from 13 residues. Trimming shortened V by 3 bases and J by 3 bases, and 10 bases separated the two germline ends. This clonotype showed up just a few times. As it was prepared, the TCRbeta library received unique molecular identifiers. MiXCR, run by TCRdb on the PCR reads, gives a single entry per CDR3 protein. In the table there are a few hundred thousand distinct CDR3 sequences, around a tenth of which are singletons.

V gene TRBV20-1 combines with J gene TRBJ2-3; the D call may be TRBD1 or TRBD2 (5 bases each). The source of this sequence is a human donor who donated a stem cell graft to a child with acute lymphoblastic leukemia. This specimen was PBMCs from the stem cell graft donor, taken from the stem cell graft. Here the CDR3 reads CSASGWGTDTQYF. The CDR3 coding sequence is TGCAGTGCTAGTGGCTGGGGGACAGATACGCAGTATTTT.